This TCR beta chain was sequenced in a study of long-term antiretroviral therapy in people with HIV. Notes on the study in general: The data indicate that diversity increased after ART but remained below transplant donor controls.

The libraries were made with immunoSEQ v3.0 at survey level. Here immunoSEQ multiplex PCR was the method, and the copy in TCRdb shows in-frame clones only, minus some. The repertoire holds over 14,000 clones, with around 80% as singletons. Regarding this clone: What it binds is not known.

This receptor was obtained from a middle-aged man with HIV. The sample here was unsorted PBMCs, taken 1.3 years before starting antiretroviral therapy.

The CDR3 loop is CASGISGIPGNTIYF. The CDR3 DNA sequence: TGTGCCAGCGGGATATCGGGGATCCCTGGAAACACCATATATTTT. The gene calls are TRBV6-5 and TRBJ1-3, with D unclear. This CDR3 is built from 15 residues. Germline CDR1 and CDR2: MNHEY and SVGAGI. V was pared by 8 bases and J by 2 bases, with 16 bases between.